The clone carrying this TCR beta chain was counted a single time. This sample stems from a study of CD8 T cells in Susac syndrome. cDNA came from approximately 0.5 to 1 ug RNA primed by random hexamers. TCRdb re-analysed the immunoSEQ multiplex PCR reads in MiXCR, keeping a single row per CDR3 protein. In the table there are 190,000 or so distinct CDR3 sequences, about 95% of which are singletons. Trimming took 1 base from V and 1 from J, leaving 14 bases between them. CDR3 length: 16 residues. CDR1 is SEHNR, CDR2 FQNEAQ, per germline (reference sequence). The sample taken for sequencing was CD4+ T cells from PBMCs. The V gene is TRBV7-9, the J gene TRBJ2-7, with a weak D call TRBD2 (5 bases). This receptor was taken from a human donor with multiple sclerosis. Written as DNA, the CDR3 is TGTGCCAGCAGCTTAGGAGGAGGCTATCTGTCCTACGAGCAGTACTTC. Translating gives CASSLGGGYLSYEQYF.